A single sample gave rise to the 15 T cell receptor beta chains below, sequenced in a study of blood T cell repertoires in COVID-19. Data came from immunoSEQ multiplex PCR; TCRdb stores just in-frame clones and leaves some out. The sample contains a few hundred thousand clones, 80% to 90% of which appear only once. Input material: peripheral blood. The receptors come from a man aged 30 to 39 with acute or convalescent COVID-19.

The rearrangement links TRBV3-1 (or the pseudogene TRBV3-2) to TRBJ1-5; 11 positions agree with TRBD1. This CDR3 has 16 residues. J lost 4 bases, V lost 1 base, and 3 bases had no gene match. CDR1 is LGHDT, CDR2 YNNKEL, per germline (reference sequence). Here the CDR3 DNA reads TGTGCCAGCAGCCAAGCTGGGACAGGGGGTAATCAGCCCCAGCATTTT. Translated: CASSQAGTGGNQPQHF.

The rearrangement joins TRBV7-9 to TRBJ2-3, with a tentative D call TRBD1 (5 bases). There are 15 residues in the CDR3. V lost 4 bases to trimming and J lost 4 bases, with 15 bases between them. The germline V gene encodes CDR1 SEHNR and CDR2 FQNEAQ (reference sequence). The CDR3 protein is CASSSDDRNPDTQYF. In DNA form, the CDR3 reads TGTGCCAGCAGCTCAGATGACAGAAACCCAGATACGCAGTATTTT.

CDR3 region: CASSSGGFMNTEAFF. CDR3 nucleotides: TGTGCCAGCAGCTCGGGGGGATTTATGAACACTGAAGCTTTCTTT. This chain connects TRBV11-3 to TRBJ1-1; D might be TRBD1 (5 bases). Germline CDR1 reads SGHNT; CDR2 reads YENEEA. This CDR3 comprises 15 residues. The V end was cut by 4 bases, the J end by 0 bases, with 12 bases between.

The chain recombines TRBV30 with TRBJ1-2, with no clear D. The germline CDR1 and CDR2 sequences are GTSNPN and SVGIG (reference sequence). Trimming removed 4 bases at V and 6 bases at J, with 15 bases between. This CDR3 is built from 13 residues. As DNA, the CDR3 is TGTGCCTGGAACCCCCGGGTGATAAATGGCTACACCTTC. Translating gives CAWNPRVINGYTF. The variable domain in full, completed from reference TRBV30 and TRBJ1-2, reads SQTIHQWPATLVQPVGSPLSLECTVEGTSNPNLYWYRQAAGRGLQLLFYSVGIGQISSEVPQNLSASRPQDRQFILSSKKLLLSDSGFYLCAWNPRVINGYTFGSGTRLTVV.

The gene calls are TRBV5-1 and TRBJ1-1, with no clear D. CDR3 length: 13 amino acids. CDR1 is SGHRS and CDR2 is YFSETQ in the germline V gene. V lost 2 bases, J lost 1 base, and 6 bases lay in between. In nucleotides, the CDR3 is TGCGCCAGCAGCTTACAGACGAACACTGAAGCTTTCTTT. It encodes CASSLQTNTEAFF.

This clone was detected only a few times. The rearrangement links TRBV7-9 to TRBJ1-2; D gene unclear. V lost 3 bases, J lost 1 base, and 9 bases lay in between. This CDR3 is 14 amino acids long. Per the germline V gene, CDR1 is SEHNR and CDR2 is FQNEAQ (reference sequence). CDR3 region: CASSFQADNYGYTF. The CDR3 region has the DNA TGTGCCAGCAGCTTCCAGGCCGATAACTATGGCTACACCTTC.

The J gene is TRBJ2-1, the V gene TRBV4-1, with 9 bases matching TRBD2. The CDR3 consists of 20 residues. Germline CDR1 MGHRA, CDR2 YSYEKL. Trimming took 2 bases from V and 4 from J; bases not matched to a gene: 18. The DNA for the CDR3 is TGCGCCAGCAGCCAACGGGGAGGCCTAGCGGGGCTTAACGTTTACAATGAGCAGTTCTTC. Residues: CASSQRGGLAGLNVYNEQFF.

The chain recombines TRBV24-1 with TRBJ2-7; TRBD1 matches at 12 bases. J lost 4 bases, V lost 6 bases, and 3 bases had no gene match. The CDR3 runs 14 residues. The germline V gene has CDR1 KGHDR and CDR2 SFDVKD. The CDR3: CATSQGQGAYEQYF. The CDR3 bases are TGTGCCACCAGTCAGGGACAGGGGGCATACGAGCAGTACTTC.

The V and J genes are TRBV14 and TRBJ1-1, with D hard to call. V was clipped by 4 bases and J by 11 bases, with 14 bases between them. The CDR3 loop spans 12 amino acids. Germline lookup yields CDR1 SGHDN and CDR2 FVKESK. CDR3 amino acids: CASSPNGRIAFF. As DNA, the CDR3 is TGTGCCAGCAGCCCCAATGGCAGGATCGCTTTCTTT.

The chain combines TRBV28 with TRBJ2-7, with 9 positions matching TRBD1. V shed 5 bases, J shed 0 bases, and the junction held 8 bases outside the gene matches. CDR1 MDHEN and CDR2 SYDVKM come from the germline V gene. The CDR3 is 16 amino acids. The CDR3 reads CASSPPGTGISYEQYF. Written as DNA, the CDR3 is TGTGCCAGCAGTCCGCCGGGGACAGGGATCTCCTACGAGCAGTACTTC.

The chain links TRBV28 to TRBJ1-2; 8 bases fit TRBD1. The CDR3 spans 13 residues. V was clipped by 3 bases and J by 8 bases; unmatched bases: 5. In germline, CDR1 is MDHEN, CDR2 SYDVKM. CDR3 loop: CASSFPRGRGYTF. Written as DNA, the CDR3 is TGTGCCAGCAGTTTTCCCAGGGGGCGGGGCTACACCTTC.

The rearrangement links TRBV2 to TRBJ2-5; the match to TRBD1 covers 10 bases. Germline CDR1 and CDR2: SNHLY and FYNNEI. V dropped 4 bases and J dropped 2; count of bases not matched to a gene: 1. This CDR3 has 14 amino acids. CDR3: CASSADRGQETQYF. The CDR3 DNA sequence: TGTGCCAGCAGTGCGGACAGGGGGCAAGAGACCCAGTACTTC.

The J gene is TRBJ2-5, the V gene TRBV4-1; D might be TRBD2 (6 bases). Trimming took 0 bases from V and 5 from J, leaving 13 bases between them. The CDR3 extends over 15 amino acids. Germline V gene sequence: CDR1 MGHRA, CDR2 YSYEKL. DNA of the CDR3: TGCGCCAGCAGCCAAGACGGGAGAAGCATGGAGACCCAGTACTTC. It specifies CASSQDGRSMETQYF.

The rearrangement uses TRBV12-3 or TRBV12-4 and TRBJ2-7; no clear D. The CDR3 has 11 amino acids. Trimming cost V 6 bases and J 3 bases, with 6 bases left between them. The CDR3 loop is CASSKSYEQYF. CDR3 DNA: TGTGCCAGCAGCAAGAGCTACGAGCAGTACTTC.

The V call is TRBV28, the J call TRBJ2-7, with a possible D match to TRBD1 (6 bases). The CDR3 loop spans 14 amino acids. The V gene's germline CDR1 is MDHEN and CDR2 SYDVKM. Trimming took 7 bases from V and 2 from J, leaving 15 bases between them. As DNA, the CDR3 is TGTGCCAGCAAACCCCGGGACACGACCTACGAGCAGTACTTC. Residues: CASKPRDTTYEQYF.